These 9 T cell receptor beta chains originate from one sample sequenced in a study of chemoradiotherapy in HPV16-positive cancers. Sequencing used immunoSEQ multiplex PCR; TCRdb keeps in-frame clones, though not all of them. The sample consists of 200 to 250 clones, about three quarters of them appearing once. This material consisted of tumor tissue, taken from a patient who underwent chemoradiotherapy. The receptors were gathered from a human donor with HPV-associated anogenital cancer.

Only a few counts were recorded for this clone. This chain links TRBV5-1 with TRBJ2-7; TRBD2 might be the D (5 bases). This CDR3 spans 12 amino acids. CDR1 and CDR2 from the germline V gene are SGHRS and YFSETQ. V was cut by 5 bases and J by 3 bases, with 9 bases left in between. CDR3 in amino acids: CASRAGNYEQYF. CDR3 DNA: TGCGCCAGCAGGGCCGGGAACTACGAGCAGTACTTC.

This chain connects TRBV6-5 to TRBJ2-5; 9 bases are shared with TRBD1. The CDR3 loop spans 16 amino acids. In germline, CDR1 is MNHEY, CDR2 SVGAGI. V was clipped by 2 bases and J by 4 bases; unmatched bases: 8. The CDR3 region is CASSYVAGTGRETQYF. The CDR3 nucleotides are TGTGCCAGCAGTTACGTTGCAGGGACAGGGAGAGAGACCCAGTACTTC.

The chain recombines TRBV11-1 with TRBJ2-7; D is undetermined. The CDR3 runs 13 residues. V shed 2 bases and J shed 6 bases, with 11 bases lying between them. Germline values: CDR1 SGHAT, CDR2 FQDESV (reference sequence). CDR3 in amino acids: CASSLHTIAEQYF. The CDR3 DNA sequence: TGTGCCAGCAGCTTACACACCATAGCCGAGCAGTACTTC.

This sequence joins TRBV4-1 and TRBJ2-5; 11 bases align to TRBD2. The junction had 4 bases not matched to a gene; V was cut back by 0 bases and J by 4 bases. CDR3 length: 16 residues. Per the germline V gene, CDR1 is MGHRA and CDR2 is YSYEKL. The CDR3 is CASSQESLAGAETQYF. In DNA, the CDR3 is TGCGCCAGCAGCCAAGAATCACTAGCGGGGGCAGAGACCCAGTACTTC.

The V gene is TRBV5-1, the J gene TRBJ1-2; D ambiguous. Between the trimmed V and J ends, which lost 0 bases and 6 bases, there was a span of 9 bases. The CDR3 runs to 13 residues. Germline-derived CDR1 and CDR2 are SGHRS and YFSETQ. The CDR3 nucleotides read TGCGCCAGCAGCTTGGACGGTGTCGATGGCTACACCTTC. Translated: CASSLDGVDGYTF.

This rearrangement joins TRBV6-1 to TRBJ2-6, with D hard to call. The germline gives CDR1 MNHNS, CDR2 SASEGT. The CDR3 loop spans 14 amino acids. The germline V and J ends were trimmed by 3 bases and 1 base, with 4 bases remaining between them. The CDR3 DNA follows: TGTGCCAGCAGTGAGGTTTCTGGGGCCAACGTCCTGACTTTC. Translation gives CASSEVSGANVLTF.

This chain uses TRBV9 with TRBJ2-5; tentatively, D is TRBD2 (6 bases). Deletions cut 2 bases from V and 1 base from J, with 9 bases between. CDR3 length: 14 residues. Germline CDR1 and CDR2: SGDLS and YYNGEE. CDR3 bases: TGTGCCAGCAGCGTGGGGGGAATCCAAGAGACCCAGTACTTC. It is translated as CASSVGGIQETQYF.

This clone came up once. The genes are TRBV19 and TRBJ1-5; possibly TRBD1 for D (5 bases). V was clipped by 3 bases and J by 5 bases, with 17 bases between them. In germline, CDR1 is LNHDA, CDR2 SQIVND (reference sequence). This CDR3 spans 16 amino acids. CDR3 DNA sequence: TGTGCCAGTAGTATTGAAGGCAGGGCGGGAGATCAGCCCCAGCATTTT. Translated, it gives CASSIEGRAGDQPQHF. Using reference TRBV19 and TRBJ1-5 for the parts outside the CDR3, the full variable domain is DGGITQSPKYLFRKEGQNVTLSCEQNLNHDAMYWYRQDPGQGLRLIYYSQIVNDFQKGDIAEGYSVSREKKESFPLTVTSAQKNPTAFYLCASSIEGRAGDQPQHFGDGTRLSIL.

V gene TRBV7-8 combines with J gene TRBJ1-1; no reliable D call. Germline V lookup: CDR1 SGHVS, CDR2 FQNEAQ. V shed 0 bases and J shed 4 bases, with 9 bases lying between them. The length of the CDR3 is 14 residues. CDR3 sequence: CASSLAGGITEAFF. The CDR3, as DNA: TGTGCCAGCAGCTTAGCGGGCGGAATCACTGAAGCTTTCTTT.